One and the same sample provided the 10 T cell receptor beta chains below, sequenced in a study of cytomegalovirus exposure and HLA in healthy donors. The study ran its PCR with 60 Vbeta and 13 Jbeta primers. This table comes from immunoSEQ multiplex PCR, and its TCRdb copy is limited to in-frame clones, with some not included. Found here are 100,000 to 150,000 clones, about a sixth of them singletons; the top ten hold about 3%. Sequencing was carried out using PBMCs. The receptors originated from a female donor in good health and CMV-seropositive.

This clone was seen a handful of times. The chain carries TRBV4-1 and TRBJ1-6; 12 bases align to TRBD1. The germline gives CDR1 MGHRA, CDR2 YSYEKL. V was pared by 4 bases and J by 10 bases, with 8 bases of the junction left unmatched. The CDR3 loop spans 16 amino acids. CDR3 coding DNA: TGCGCCAGCAGCCCGTCCCGGGACAGGGGGCGATCACCCCTCCACTTT. Protein: CASSPSRDRGRSPLHF.

This clone was recorded a few times. The rearrangement links TRBV6-5 to TRBJ1-1, with D perhaps TRBD1 (5 bases). Trimming cost V 7 bases and J 2 bases, with 14 bases left between them. Germline V CDR1 and CDR2: MNHEY, SVGAGI. The CDR3 runs 14 residues. The chain's CDR3 is CASKIRARNTEAFF. CDR3 DNA: TGTGCCAGCAAAATCAGGGCCCGAAACACTGAAGCTTTCTTT.

This chain joins TRBV15 and TRBJ1-2, with 8 positions matching TRBD1. The CDR3 sequence is 14 residues long. In germline, CDR1 is LNHNV, CDR2 YYDKDF (reference sequence). Losses at the gene ends were 4 bases for V and 5 bases for J; bases not matched to a gene: 6. CDR3 bases: TGTGCCACCAGCATCGGACAGGGAGGATATGGCTACACCTTC. It encodes CATSIGQGGYGYTF.

The chain links TRBV28 to TRBJ2-7, with 7 bases aligning to TRBD2. The CDR3 loop spans 14 amino acids. The junction had 3 bases not matched to a gene; V was cut back by 2 bases and J by 2 bases. CDR1 and CDR2 (germline): MDHEN, SYDVKM. The CDR3 protein is CASSLGGDTYEQYF. CDR3 nucleotide sequence: TGTGCCAGCAGTTTAGGGGGGGATACCTACGAGCAGTACTTC.

V and J are TRBV30 and TRBJ2-5; a possible D gene is TRBD2 (7 bases). The CDR3 runs to 14 residues. Germline V lookup: CDR1 GTSNPN, CDR2 SVGIG (reference sequence). V lost 4 bases and J 4 bases, leaving 16 bases between the germline ends. The CDR3 reads CAWNGGPQRETQYF. CDR3 nucleotides: TGTGCCTGGAACGGGGGGCCTCAAAGAGAGACCCAGTACTTC.

The V and J genes are TRBV6-5 and TRBJ2-7, with TRBD2 matching over 13 bases. This CDR3 is built from 16 residues. Germline CDR1 is MNHEY and CDR2 is SVGAGI. Trimming cost V 0 bases and J 3 bases; bases outside gene matches: 2. In DNA form, the CDR3 reads TGTGCCAGCAGTTACTCTGGACTAGCGGGGGTCTACGAGCAGTACTTC. It encodes CASSYSGLAGVYEQYF.

This clone came up a few times. J is TRBJ1-2 and V is TRBV4-3, with D perhaps matching TRBD1 (6 bases). From germline, CDR1 is LGHNA and CDR2 YSLEER. The CDR3 contains 15 residues. Trimming removed 3 bases from V and 2 bases from J, with 13 bases in between. CDR3 loop: CASSQDHGTNYGYTF. The DNA for the CDR3 is TGCGCCAGCAGCCAGGACCACGGGACAAACTATGGCTACACCTTC.

This clone was counted a few times. This sequence joins TRBV6-5 and TRBJ2-5, with D perhaps matching TRBD2 (5 bases). The DNA end favors TRBJ2-7, so the J call may be wrong. Germline assignment: CDR1 MNHEY and CDR2 SVGAGI. The CDR3 is 14 amino acids. The CDR3 loop reads CASSYSFRGYEQYF. CDR3 nucleotide sequence: TGTGCCAGCAGTTACTCGTTTCGGGGTTACGAGCAGTACTTC.

This clone was seen a handful of times. The CDR3 sequence is CASSEVLSTEAFF. CDR3 bases: TGTGCCAGCAGTGAGGTACTAAGCACTGAAGCTTTCTTT. The J gene is TRBJ1-1, the V gene TRBV6-1; D remains unclear. This CDR3 has 13 amino acids. Germline V lookup: CDR1 MNHNS, CDR2 SASEGT. Trimming removed 3 bases from V and 4 bases from J, with 9 bases in between.

The chain employs TRBV2 and TRBJ2-3, with D perhaps matching TRBD1 (5 bases). Germline V gene data show CDR1 as SNHLY and CDR2 as FYNNEI. The CDR3 has 15 amino acids. V lost 5 bases and J 0 bases, leaving 12 bases between the germline ends. The CDR3 sequence: CASSKQDSSTDTQYF. CDR3 bases: TGTGCCAGCAGTAAACAGGATTCTAGCACAGATACGCAGTATTTT.